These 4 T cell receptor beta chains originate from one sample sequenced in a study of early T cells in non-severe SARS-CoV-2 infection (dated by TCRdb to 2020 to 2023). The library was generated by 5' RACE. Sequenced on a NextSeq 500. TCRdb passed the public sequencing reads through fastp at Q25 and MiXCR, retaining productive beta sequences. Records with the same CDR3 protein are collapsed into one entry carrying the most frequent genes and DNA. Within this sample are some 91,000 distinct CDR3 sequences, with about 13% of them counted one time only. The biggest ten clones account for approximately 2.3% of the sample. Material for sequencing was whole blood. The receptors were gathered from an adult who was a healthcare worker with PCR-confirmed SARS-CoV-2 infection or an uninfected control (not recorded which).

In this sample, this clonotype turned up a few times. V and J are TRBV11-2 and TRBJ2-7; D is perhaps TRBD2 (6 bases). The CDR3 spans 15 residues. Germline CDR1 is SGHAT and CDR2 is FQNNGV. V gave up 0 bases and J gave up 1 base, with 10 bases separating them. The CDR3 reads CASSLETGDSYEQYF. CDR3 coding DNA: TGTGCCAGCAGCTTAGAAACGGGGGATTCCTACGAGCAGTACTTC.

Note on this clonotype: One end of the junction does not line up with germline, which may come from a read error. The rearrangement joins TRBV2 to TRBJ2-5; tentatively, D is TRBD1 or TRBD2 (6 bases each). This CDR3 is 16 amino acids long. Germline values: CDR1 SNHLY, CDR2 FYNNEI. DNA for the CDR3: TGTGTCAGCAGTGAATCGGGGGCCAATCGGAAGGAGACCCAGTACTTC. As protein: CVSSESGANRKETQYF.

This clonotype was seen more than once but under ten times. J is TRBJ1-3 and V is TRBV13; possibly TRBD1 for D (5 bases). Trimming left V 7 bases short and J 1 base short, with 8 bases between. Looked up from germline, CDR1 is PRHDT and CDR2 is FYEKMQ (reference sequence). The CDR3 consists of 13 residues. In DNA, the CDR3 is TGTGCCAGCAACAGGAAGTCTGGAAACACCATATATTTT. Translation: CASNRKSGNTIYF. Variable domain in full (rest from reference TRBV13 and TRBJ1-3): AAGVIQSPRHLIKEKRETATLKCYPIPRHDTVYWYQQGPGQDPQFLISFYEKMQSDKGSIPDRFSAQQFSDYHSELNMSSLELGDSALYFCASNRKSGNTIYFGEGSWLTVV.

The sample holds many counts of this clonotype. This chain's CDR3 is CASSLAQGNYEQYF. CDR3 nucleotide sequence: TGTGCCAGCAGCTTAGCACAGGGTAACTACGAGCAGTACTTC. The chain is built from TRBV11-2 and TRBJ2-7; weak D call: TRBD1 (6 bases). This CDR3 comprises 14 residues. Per germline, CDR1 SGHAT and CDR2 FQNNGV. V lost 1 base to trimming and J lost 3 bases, with 10 bases between them.